The 5 T cell receptor beta chains below come from one sample, sequenced in a study of blood T cell repertoires in COVID-19. The method was immunoSEQ multiplex PCR; TCRdb's version includes in-frame clones alone and lacks a portion of them. This sample yields 250,000 or so clones, of which about nine tenths are seen a single time; approximately 4% belongs to the top ten. The material sequenced was PBMCs or T cells enriched from blood (not recorded which). These receptors were collected from a young woman with acute COVID-19.

The chain employs TRBV27 and TRBJ2-3; perhaps TRBD1 as D (5 bases). CDR3 length: 15 residues. Trimming removed 6 bases at V and 0 bases at J, with 13 bases between. The germline V gene has CDR1 MNHEY and CDR2 SMNVEV (reference sequence). The CDR3 here is CASRGWGGSTDTQYF. The DNA for the CDR3 is TGTGCCAGCAGGGGCTGGGGCGGTAGCACAGATACGCAGTATTTT.

J is TRBJ2-3 and V is TRBV4-3; 9 bases match TRBD2. CDR1 is LGHNA, CDR2 YSLEER, per germline. The CDR3 totals 14 residues. V shed 4 bases and J 7 bases; nucleotides not matched to a gene: 6. CDR3 DNA: TGCGCCAGCAGCCTGATAGCGGGAGACAATACGCAGTATTTT. Encoded protein: CASSLIAGDNTQYF.

This clone was detected once. The CDR3 loop is CASSSLNFEDTQYF. DNA of the CDR3: TGCGCCAGCAGCTCCCTAAACTTCGAAGATACGCAGTATTTT. The rearrangement links TRBV5-1 to TRBJ2-3; D call uncertain. V gave up 3 bases and J gave up 5 bases, with 13 bases separating them. This CDR3 has 14 residues. CDR1 SGHRS and CDR2 YFSETQ come from the germline V gene. Full variable domain (rest looked up from reference TRBV5-1 and TRBJ2-3): KAGVTQTPRYLIKTRGQQVTLSCSPISGHRSVSWYQQTPGQGLQFLFEYFSETQRNKGNFPGRFSGRQFSNSRSEMNVSTLELGDSALYLCASSSLNFEDTQYFGPGTRLTVL.

This clone was recorded only once. The V call is TRBV6-5, the J call TRBJ1-3; TRBD1 agrees at 7 bases. The CDR3 contains 15 residues. V shed 7 bases, J shed 0 bases, and the junction held 6 bases outside the gene matches. CDR1 is MNHEY and CDR2 is SVGAGI in the germline V gene. The CDR3 protein is CASTDWTGSGNTIYF. The CDR3 DNA sequence: TGTGCCAGCACCGACTGGACAGGCTCTGGAAACACCATATATTTT.

The rearrangement joins TRBV5-6 to TRBJ1-1, with TRBD1 matching over 11 bases. After removal of 0 bases from V and 4 bases from J, the junction contained 2 bases not matched to a gene. The CDR3 contains 15 residues. CDR1 SGHDT and CDR2 YYEEEE come from the germline V gene. CDR3 sequence: CASSLGGTGGTEAFF. The CDR3 DNA reads TGTGCCAGCAGCTTGGGTGGGACAGGGGGCACTGAAGCTTTCTTT.